The 26 T cell receptor beta chains below come from one sample, sequenced in a study of cytomegalovirus exposure and HLA in healthy donors. Method: immunoSEQ multiplex PCR; TCRdb's copy keeps in-frame clones and lacks some. Counted here are about 240,000 clones, around 85% occurring once; the ten biggest clones make up 1.2%. Sequencing used PBMCs. These receptors originate from a woman in her twenties or thirties in good health and CMV-seropositive.

This chain uses TRBV7-8 with TRBJ2-3; 9 nucleotides match TRBD2. Germline-derived CDR1 and CDR2 are SGHVS and FQNEAQ. The CDR3 totals 16 residues. Losses at the gene ends were 4 bases for V and 6 bases for J; bases not matched to a gene: 11. The DNA for the CDR3 is TGTGCCAGCAGCTACCCTGGTAGCGGGAGATCGGATACGCAGTATTTT. It codes for CASSYPGSGRSDTQYF.

This sequence joins TRBV2 and TRBJ2-7, with TRBD2 matching 9 bases. The V gene end was trimmed by 1 base and the J gene end by 4 bases; junction bases not matched to a gene: 8. This CDR3 spans 16 amino acids. Germline V gene data show CDR1 as SNHLY and CDR2 as FYNNEI. CDR3 DNA: TGTGCCAGCAGTGAAGGGGGTAGCGGGAGCGGGTACGAGCAGTACTTC. This sequence encodes CASSEGGSGSGYEQYF.

J is TRBJ2-1 and V is TRBV2; 7 bases agree with TRBD1. Germline CDR1 is SNHLY and CDR2 is FYNNEI. The CDR3 totals 14 residues. The V and J ends lost 8 bases and 4 bases, in that order; junction bases with no gene match: 8. The CDR3 DNA reads as TGTGCCAGCGTGGGACAGACACCTTACAATGAGCAGTTCTTC. Its protein is CASVGQTPYNEQFF.

The V and J genes are TRBV11-2 and TRBJ2-6; tentatively, D is TRBD1 (6 bases). V shed 3 bases and J shed 0 bases, with 12 bases lying between them. Germline CDR1 SGHAT, CDR2 FQNNGV. The CDR3 totals 17 residues. CDR3 sequence reads: CASSLRGSYSGANVLTF. In DNA, the CDR3 is TGTGCCAGCAGCTTGAGGGGGTCCTACTCTGGGGCCAACGTCCTGACTTTC.

This clone showed up just once. The rearrangement joins TRBV6-6 to TRBJ1-4, with 9 bases fitting TRBD1. The CDR3 contains 13 residues. Germline V gene sequence: CDR1 MNHNY, CDR2 SVGAGI (reference sequence). V shed 6 bases and J 4 bases; nucleotides not matched to a gene: 0. The CDR3 protein is CASRDRGNEKLFF. CDR3 nucleotide sequence: TGTGCCAGCAGGGACAGGGGTAATGAAAAACTGTTTTTT.

J is TRBJ1-1 and V is TRBV6-4; weak D call: TRBD1 (5 bases). The CDR3 has 14 residues. The germline V gene encodes CDR1 MRHNA and CDR2 SNTAGT. V lost 5 bases, J lost 2 bases, and 12 bases lay in between. The CDR3 protein is CASSTGGTNTEAFF. The CDR3 coding sequence is TGTGCCAGCAGTACAGGAGGGACTAACACTGAAGCTTTCTTT.

This clone came up a few times. The chain has TRBV7-8 and TRBJ2-7, with 10 bases lining up with TRBD2. J lost 4 bases, V lost 1 base, and 7 bases had no gene match. Germline assignment: CDR1 SGHVS and CDR2 FQNEAQ. The CDR3 loop spans 16 amino acids. In nucleotides, the CDR3 is TGTGCCAGCAGCTTAGGAGCAGCGGGAGGGCCGTACGAGCAGTACTTC. Translated: CASSLGAAGGPYEQYF.

CDR3 in amino acids: CASSPRPSLMDNEQFF. The CDR3 DNA follows: TGCGCCAGCAGTCCTAGACCCTCTCTCATGGACAATGAGCAGTTCTTC. The chain is built from TRBV10-2 and TRBJ2-1; D remains ambiguous. CDR1 is WSHSY and CDR2 is SAAADI in the germline V gene. Trimming shortened V by 5 bases and J by 5 bases, and 19 bases separated the two germline ends. This CDR3 is 16 amino acids long.

The chain employs TRBV5-4 and TRBJ2-2; D uncertain. Deletions cut 0 bases from V and 0 bases from J, with 6 bases between. The CDR3 covers 15 residues. Germline V gene data show CDR1 as SGHNT and CDR2 as YYREEE (reference sequence). This CDR3 reads CASSLVYPNTGELFF. The CDR3 DNA reads as TGTGCCAGCAGCTTGGTCTACCCGAACACCGGGGAGCTGTTTTTT.

The rearrangement uses TRBV5-4 and TRBJ2-3; the D is unclear. The germline V gene encodes CDR1 SGHNT and CDR2 YYREEE (reference sequence). This CDR3 has 15 residues. Trimming took off 1 base at V and 0 bases at J, with 9 bases between the two ends. CDR3 protein: CASSLSGTSTDTQYF. Written as DNA, the CDR3 is TGTGCCAGCAGCTTGTCAGGAACTAGCACAGATACGCAGTATTTT.

This chain uses TRBV7-2 with TRBJ2-7; possibly TRBD2 for D (5 bases). Trimming took off 1 base at V and 5 bases at J, with 15 bases between the two ends. The CDR3 has 15 amino acids. Looked up from germline, CDR1 is SGHTA and CDR2 is FQGNSA. The CDR3 loop reads CASSLVVLASHEQYF. Here the CDR3 DNA reads TGTGCCAGCAGCTTAGTGGTGCTAGCATCCCACGAGCAGTACTTC.

Only one count was recorded for this clone. This chain uses TRBV15 with TRBJ2-3; 10 bases align to TRBD2. The CDR3 covers 16 residues. The J segment lost 2 bases and the V segment lost 3 bases, leaving 5 bases of the junction unmatched. CDR1 is LNHNV, CDR2 YYDKDF, per germline (reference sequence). The CDR3 reads CATSSLTSGNTDTQYF. DNA of the CDR3: TGTGCCACCAGCAGCCTTACTAGCGGGAACACAGATACGCAGTATTTT.

There are a few counts of this clone. The chain carries TRBV7-2 and TRBJ1-4; perhaps TRBD1 as D (6 bases). Trimming cost V 4 bases and J 6 bases, with 9 bases left between them. This CDR3 contains 13 residues. Germline V gene data show CDR1 as SGHTA and CDR2 as FQGNSA. The CDR3 reads CASSSNRDEKLFF. CDR3 sequence (DNA): TGTGCCAGCAGCTCAAACAGGGATGAAAAACTGTTTTTT.

The rearrangement links TRBV27 to TRBJ1-5; TRBD1 is a possible D gene (5 bases). CDR1 is MNHEY and CDR2 is SMNVEV in the germline V gene (reference sequence). The ends were cut back, 3 bases at V and 3 bases at J, with 9 bases in the middle. This CDR3 is 14 amino acids long. The CDR3 DNA is TGTGCCAGCAGTTTCACAGGTTCCAATCAGCCCCAGCATTTT. As protein: CASSFTGSNQPQHF.

The V and J genes are TRBV5-6 and TRBJ2-2; TRBD1 might be the D (5 bases). Germline V CDR1 and CDR2: SGHDT, YYEEEE. V dropped 2 bases and J dropped 4 bases, with 12 bases sitting between them. The CDR3 covers 15 residues. The CDR3 bases are TGTGCCAGCAGCTTAGGGGTCGTGCCCACCGGGGAGCTGTTTTTT. This sequence encodes CASSLGVVPTGELFF.

The genes are TRBV4-2 and TRBJ2-1, with 7 positions matching TRBD2. V dropped 0 bases and J dropped 4; count of bases not matched to a gene: 9. This CDR3 contains 17 residues. Germline CDR1 LGHNA, CDR2 YNFKEQ. CDR3 nucleotide sequence: TGTGCCAGCAGCCAAGATTGGAGTAGCGGGCCTTACAATGAGCAGTTCTTC. It yields the protein CASSQDWSSGPYNEQFF.

V usage is TRBV6-1 and J usage is TRBJ2-3, with 9 bases identical to TRBD1. Germline lookup yields CDR1 MNHNS and CDR2 SASEGT. The J segment lost 14 bases and the V segment lost 2 bases, leaving 5 bases of the junction unmatched. The CDR3 covers 12 residues. CDR3 sequence: CASSEQDRGLYF. The CDR3 nucleotides read TGTGCCAGCAGTGAACAGGACAGGGGTTTGTATTTT.

The count of this clone is one. The chain uses TRBV19 and TRBJ2-7; tentatively, D is TRBD2 (5 bases). Germline V CDR1 and CDR2: LNHDA, SQIVND (reference sequence). The V end lost 3 bases, the J end lost 5 bases, and 14 bases lay between the germline ends. The CDR3 loop spans 14 amino acids. CDR3 sequence (DNA): TGTGCCAGTAGTATGACCTACGAGGGCGACGAGCAGTACTTC. It specifies CASSMTYEGDEQYF.

Note on this clone: The same CDR3 can be traced to other DNA sequences in this sample. This sequence joins TRBV18 and TRBJ2-3, with 7 bases identical to TRBD1. Trimming took 2 bases from V and 0 from J; bases not matched to a gene: 2. The CDR3 consists of 15 residues. From germline, CDR1 is KGHSH and CDR2 LQKENI. In nucleotides, the CDR3 is TGTGCCAGCTCACCAAACAGGGGAAGCACAGATACGCAGTATTTT. This codes for CASSPNRGSTDTQYF.

The rearrangement joins TRBV29-1 to TRBJ2-7; 9 nucleotides match TRBD1. Germline CDR1 and CDR2: SQVTM and ANQGSEA. This CDR3 has 13 residues. V was clipped by 5 bases and J by 4 bases; unmatched bases: 6. The CDR3 sequence: CSVTGGALYEQYF. The CDR3 DNA is TGCAGCGTTACAGGGGGCGCGCTATACGAGCAGTACTTC.

This clone occurred once. This chain joins TRBV7-2 and TRBJ2-2; D is possibly TRBD2 (5 bases). In germline, CDR1 is SGHTA, CDR2 FQGNSA. The CDR3 is made up of 15 amino acids. V was shortened by 0 bases and J by 4 bases, with 9 bases between the two germline ends. The CDR3 sequence: CASSLARGLTGELFF. The CDR3 nucleotides read TGTGCCAGCAGCTTAGCGCGAGGGCTCACCGGGGAGCTGTTTTTT.

This sequence joins TRBV27 and TRBJ2-5; possibly TRBD1 for D (6 bases). Trimming cost V 7 bases and J 2 bases, with 11 bases left between them. Germline V gives CDR1 MNHEY, CDR2 SMNVEV (reference sequence). This CDR3 has 13 amino acids. The CDR3 is CASNDGQQETQYF. The CDR3 DNA is TGTGCCAGCAATGACGGACAGCAAGAGACCCAGTACTTC.

The chain couples TRBV7-8 to TRBJ1-1; no reliable D call. V was trimmed by 2 bases and J by 0 bases, leaving 4 bases between them. Germline CDR1 is SGHVS and CDR2 is FQNEAQ. This CDR3 has 13 residues. The CDR3 sequence: CASSLLVNTEAFF. As DNA, the CDR3 is TGTGCCAGCAGCTTACTCGTGAACACTGAAGCTTTCTTT. Full variable domain (missing parts from reference TRBV7-8 and TRBJ1-1): GAGVSQSPRYKVAKRGQDVALRCDPISGHVSLFWYQQALGQGPEFLTYFQNEAQLDKSGLPSDRFFAERPEGSVSTLKIQRTQQEDSAVYLCASSLLVNTEAFFGQGTRLTVV.

The chain has TRBV27 and TRBJ2-2; 7 nucleotides align to TRBD2. After removal of 2 bases from V and 6 bases from J, the junction contained 6 bases not matched to a gene. Germline V CDR1 and CDR2: MNHEY, SMNVEV (reference sequence). The CDR3 totals 15 residues. CDR3 in amino acids: CASSLTSVVAGELFF. DNA of the CDR3: TGTGCCAGCAGTTTAACTAGCGTAGTCGCCGGGGAGCTGTTTTTT.

J is TRBJ1-2 and V is TRBV5-1; 9 nucleotides line up with TRBD1. The germline V gene encodes CDR1 SGHRS and CDR2 YFSETQ. The CDR3 length is 14 residues. J lost 9 bases, V lost 1 base, and 7 bases had no gene match. The CDR3 nucleotides read TGCGCCAGCAGCTTGAGACAGGGGGACCTTAGCTACACCTTC. Protein: CASSLRQGDLSYTF. The whole variable domain, remainder taken from reference TRBV5-1 and TRBJ1-2, is KAGVTQTPRYLIKTRGQQVTLSCSPISGHRSVSWYQQTPGQGLQFLFEYFSETQRNKGNFPGRFSGRQFSNSRSEMNVSTLELGDSALYLCASSLRQGDLSYTFGSGTRLTVV.

This clone appeared once. This rearrangement joins TRBV6-5 to TRBJ1-5; TRBD1 matches at 8 bases. The V segment lost 0 bases and the J segment 4 bases; nucleotides outside the gene matches: 5. CDR3 length equals 16 residues. The germline gives CDR1 MNHEY, CDR2 SVGAGI. The chain's CDR3 is CASSYSRGQANQPQHF. CDR3 DNA: TGTGCCAGCAGTTACTCGAGGGGACAGGCTAATCAGCCCCAGCATTTT.